A single T cell receptor (beta chain) is shown here with its context. The CDR3 has 16 residues. Germline-derived CDR1 and CDR2 are SGHRS and YFSETQ. V gave up 0 bases and J gave up 9 bases; unmatched junction bases: 12. This record comes from a study of blood T cell repertoires in COVID-19. Study details: Sources were T cells, B-cell-depleted T cells, or PBMCs; the material itself was cDNA or gDNA.

As processed by the authors: Using reference gene primer amplification, nucleated cell counts were estimated. The protocol was immunoSEQ multiplex PCR, while the TCRdb copy is restricted to in-frame clones and leaves out a portion. The V and J calls and clone size are taken from that table; D and trimming were inferred from the DNA. The sample has approximately 350,000 clones, less than 90% seen once. The rearrangement joins TRBV5-1 to TRBJ2-1; 7 bases are a match to TRBD2. Material: PBMCs or T cells enriched from blood (not recorded which). The sequence was collected from a woman aged 25 to 39 who had recovered from COVID-19. CDR3 region: CASSLAPGGSGSEQFF. CDR3 in DNA: TGCGCCAGCAGCTTGGCGCCGGGCGGGAGTGGAAGTGAGCAGTTCTTC. Looking up the rest from reference TRBV5-1 and TRBJ2-1 gives the full variable domain: KAGVTQTPRYLIKTRGQQVTLSCSPISGHRSVSWYQQTPGQGLQFLFEYFSETQRNKGNFPGRFSGRQFSNSRSEMNVSTLELGDSALYLCASSLAPGGSGSEQFFGPGTRLTVL.